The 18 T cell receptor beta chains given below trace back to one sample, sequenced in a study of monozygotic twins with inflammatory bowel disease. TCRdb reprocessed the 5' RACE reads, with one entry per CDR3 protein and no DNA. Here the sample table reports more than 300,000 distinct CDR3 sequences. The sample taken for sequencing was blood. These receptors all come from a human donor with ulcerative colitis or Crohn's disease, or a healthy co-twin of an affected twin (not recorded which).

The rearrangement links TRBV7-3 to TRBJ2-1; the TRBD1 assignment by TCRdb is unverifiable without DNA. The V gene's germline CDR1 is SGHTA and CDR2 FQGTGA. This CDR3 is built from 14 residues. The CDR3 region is CAGSLTGTGNEQFF.

CDR3 protein: CASSDRGHNQPQHF. J is TRBJ1-5 and V is TRBV19; TCRdb names TRBD1, which stays unverified in the absence of DNA. Germline CDR1 reads LNHDA; CDR2 reads SQIVND (reference sequence). This CDR3 has 14 residues.

The CDR3 loop is CSVGLAGVGPDTQYF. V usage is TRBV29-1 and J usage is TRBJ2-3; no DNA is available, so the TRBD2 call from TCRdb remains unchecked. CDR1 is SQVTM, CDR2 ANQGSEA, per germline. The CDR3 runs 15 residues.

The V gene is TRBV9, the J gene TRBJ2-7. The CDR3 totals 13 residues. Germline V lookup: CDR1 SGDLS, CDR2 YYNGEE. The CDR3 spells CASSVGLATGQYF.

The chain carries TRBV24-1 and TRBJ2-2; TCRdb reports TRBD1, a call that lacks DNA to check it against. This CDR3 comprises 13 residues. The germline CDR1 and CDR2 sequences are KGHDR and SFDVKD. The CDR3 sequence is CATGQGGVGELFF.

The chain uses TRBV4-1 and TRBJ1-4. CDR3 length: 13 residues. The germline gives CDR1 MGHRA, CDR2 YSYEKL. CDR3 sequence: CASSPGEDEKLFF.

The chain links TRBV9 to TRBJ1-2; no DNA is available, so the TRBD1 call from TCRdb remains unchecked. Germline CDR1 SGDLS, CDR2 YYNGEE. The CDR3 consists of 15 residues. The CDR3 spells CASSAAPGQGVGYTF.

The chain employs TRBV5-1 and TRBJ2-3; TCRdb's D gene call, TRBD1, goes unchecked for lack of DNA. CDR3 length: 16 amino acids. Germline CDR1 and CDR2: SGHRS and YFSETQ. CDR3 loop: CASSNGQGAPQDTQYF.

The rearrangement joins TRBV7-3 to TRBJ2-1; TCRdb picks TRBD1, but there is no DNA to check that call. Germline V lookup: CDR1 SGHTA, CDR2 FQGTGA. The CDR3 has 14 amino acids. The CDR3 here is CASSPDRNGNEQFF.

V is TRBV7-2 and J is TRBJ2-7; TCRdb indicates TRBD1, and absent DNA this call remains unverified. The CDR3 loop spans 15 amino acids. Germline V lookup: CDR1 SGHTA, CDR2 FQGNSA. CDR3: CASSLSGGSSYEQYF.

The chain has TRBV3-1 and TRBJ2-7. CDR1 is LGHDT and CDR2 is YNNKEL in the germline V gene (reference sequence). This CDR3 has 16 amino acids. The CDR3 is CASSQEIGTRGYEQYF.

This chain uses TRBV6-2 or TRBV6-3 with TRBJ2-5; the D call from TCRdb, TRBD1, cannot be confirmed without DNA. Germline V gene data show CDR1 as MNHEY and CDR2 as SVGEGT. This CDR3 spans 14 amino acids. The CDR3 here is CASSNWDSQETQYF.

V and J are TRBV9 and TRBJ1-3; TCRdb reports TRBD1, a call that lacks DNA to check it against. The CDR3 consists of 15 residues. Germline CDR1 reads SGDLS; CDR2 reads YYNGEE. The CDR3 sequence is CASTQGVASGNTIYF.

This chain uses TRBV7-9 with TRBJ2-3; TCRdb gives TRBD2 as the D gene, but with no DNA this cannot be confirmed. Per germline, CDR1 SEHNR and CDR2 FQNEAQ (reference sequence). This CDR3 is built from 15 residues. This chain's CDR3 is CASSFTSGLTDTQYF.

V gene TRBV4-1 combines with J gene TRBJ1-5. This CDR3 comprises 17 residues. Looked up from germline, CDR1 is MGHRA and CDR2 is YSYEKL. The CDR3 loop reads CASSQPDRVNSNQPQHF.

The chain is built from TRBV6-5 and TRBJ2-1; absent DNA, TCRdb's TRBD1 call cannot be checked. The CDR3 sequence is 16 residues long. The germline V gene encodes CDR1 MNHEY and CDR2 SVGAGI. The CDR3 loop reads CASSSYDGRGYNEQFF.

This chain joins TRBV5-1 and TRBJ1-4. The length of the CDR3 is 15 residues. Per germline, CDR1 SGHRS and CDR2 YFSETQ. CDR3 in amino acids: CASSTRTATNEKLFF.

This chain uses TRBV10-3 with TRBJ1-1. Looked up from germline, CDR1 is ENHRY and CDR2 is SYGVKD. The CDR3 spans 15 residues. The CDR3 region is CAISESTGLNTEAFF.